These T cell receptor beta chains were read from a single sample in a study of control samples from healthy donors and cancer patients. Generated by immunoSEQ multiplex PCR, the TCRdb table keeps only in-frame clones and is missing some. The profile shows 90,000 to 95,000 clones, approximately 86% of them singletons. The specimen was blood. Receptor source: a man aged 30 to 39 in good health. CDR3s include the opening cysteine and the closing phenylalanine or tryptophan. D genes are given only for firm matches. Where a row states a size, it is once, few, many or the class of an expanded clone; other rows omit it.

j_call v_call clone_size d_call cdr3_aa cdr3_nt
TRBJ2-5 TRBV5-6 once TRBD2 CASSLGLAGLKETQYF TGTGCCAGCAGCTTGGGACTAGCGGGATTGAAGGAGACCCAGTACTTC
TRBJ1-1 TRBV29-1 - TRBD1 CSVRTGGSTEAFF TGCAGCGTCCGGACAGGGGGGAGCACTGAAGCTTTCTTT
TRBJ1-6 TRBV30 - - CAWSARTVNSPLHF TGTGCCTGGAGTGCCCGGACAGTAAATTCACCCCTCCACTTT
TRBJ2-4 TRBV14 few TRBD1 CASSRQGMGIQYF TGTGCCAGCAGCCGACAGGGGATGGGCATTCAGTACTTC
TRBJ1-5 TRBV6-5 - - CASAWKSGQPQHF TGTGCCAGCGCCTGGAAATCAGGTCAGCCCCAGCATTTT
TRBJ1-5 TRBV7-9 few - CASSLGVGGRNQPQHF TGTGCCAGCAGCTTGGGGGTTGGGGGACGCAATCAGCCCCAGCATTTT
TRBJ2-1 TRBV25-1 few TRBD2 CASKTSGGDQQFF TGTGCCAGCAAGACTAGCGGCGGGGACCAGCAGTTCTTC
TRBJ1-1 TRBV13 - - CASSFGRMNTEAFF TGTGCCAGCAGCTTTGGACGGATGAACACTGAAGCTTTCTTT
TRBJ2-3 TRBV19 - - CAIGGGLEQYF TGTGCCATAGGAGGAGGACTCGAGCAGTATTTT
TRBJ1-1 TRBV4-1 - - CASSQHQANTEAFF TGCGCCAGCAGCCAGCACCAGGCTAACACTGAAGCTTTCTTT